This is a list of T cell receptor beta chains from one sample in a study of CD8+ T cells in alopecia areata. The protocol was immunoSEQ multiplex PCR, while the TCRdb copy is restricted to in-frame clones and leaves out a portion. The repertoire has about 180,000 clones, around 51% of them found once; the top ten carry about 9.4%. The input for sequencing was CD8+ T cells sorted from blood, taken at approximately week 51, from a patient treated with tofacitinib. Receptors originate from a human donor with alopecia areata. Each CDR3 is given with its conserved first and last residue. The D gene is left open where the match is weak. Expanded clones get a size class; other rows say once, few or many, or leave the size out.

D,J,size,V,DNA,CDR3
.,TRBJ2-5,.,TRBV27,TGTGCCAGCAGTTCCCGGACGGGACCGGGGACCCAGTACTTC,CASSSRTGPGTQYF
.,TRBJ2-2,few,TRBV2,TGTGCCAGCAGTGAGTGGCGGGGGCACAGGACACACGCGAACACCGGGGAGCTGTTTTTT,CASSEWRGHRTHANTGELFF
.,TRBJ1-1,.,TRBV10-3,TGTGCCATCAGTGCAGGGAGCACTGAAGCTTTCTTT,CAISAGSTEAFF
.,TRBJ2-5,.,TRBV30,TGTGCCTGGAGTCCGGTCGGGGAGACCCAGTACTTC,CAWSPVGETQYF
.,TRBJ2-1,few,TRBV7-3,TGTGCCAGCAGCCCCCGGAGAGAGAGCCCTGAGCAGTTCTTC,CASSPRRESPEQFF
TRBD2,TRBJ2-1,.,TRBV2,TGTGCCTCCATGGCGGGGGGGGCCTACAATGAGCAGTTCTTC,CASMAGGAYNEQFF
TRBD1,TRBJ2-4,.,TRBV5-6,TGTGCCAGCAGTTCCGGGACAGCGACCTTCCAGTACTTC,CASSSGTATFQYF
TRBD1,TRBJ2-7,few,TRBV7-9,TGTGCCAGCAGCCCGCGGACAGGATCCGTGGACGAGCAGTACTTC,CASSPRTGSVDEQYF
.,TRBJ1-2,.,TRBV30,TGTGCCTCCCTAAAAGGCCTTGGCTACACCTTC,CASLKGLGYTF
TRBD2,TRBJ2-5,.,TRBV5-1,TGCGCCAGCAGCTACACTAGCGGGGGACGAGAGACCCAGTACTTC,CASSYTSGGRETQYF
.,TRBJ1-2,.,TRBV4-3,TGCGCCAGCAGCCTCAAGGTTGGGGGCCTCCCTCCAGAAGGCTACACCTTC,CASSLKVGGLPPEGYTF
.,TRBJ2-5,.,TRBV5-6,TGTGCCAGCAGCAACAACTTAGGGGAGACCCAGTACTTC,CASSNNLGETQYF
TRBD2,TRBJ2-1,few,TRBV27,TGTGCCAGCAGTTCATCGGCGGGGGAGACCTACAATGAGCAGTTCTTC,CASSSSAGETYNEQFF
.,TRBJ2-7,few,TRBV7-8,TGTGCCAGCAGCTTAGTTACCAGTTCCTACGAGCAGTACTTC,CASSLVTSSYEQYF
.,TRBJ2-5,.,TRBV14,TGTGCCAGCAGCCAAGAGGAACAAGAGACCCAGTACTTC,CASSQEEQETQYF
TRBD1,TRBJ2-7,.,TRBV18,TGTGCCAGCTCACCCCGGGACAGCAGCTACGAGCAGTACTTC,CASSPRDSSYEQYF
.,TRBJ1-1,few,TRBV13,TGTGCCAGCAGCTTAGCGGGGGGAACTGAAGCTTTCTTT,CASSLAGGTEAFF
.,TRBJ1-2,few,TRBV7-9,TGTGCCAGCACACGGACCGCAACTAACTATGGCTACACCTTC,CASTRTATNYGYTF
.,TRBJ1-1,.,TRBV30,TGTGCCTGGAGTCTTGGGGGAGCTGAAGCTTTCTTT,CAWSLGGAEAFF
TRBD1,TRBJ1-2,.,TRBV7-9,TGTGCCAGCAGCCCGGGGACAGGATCGGAGGGCTACACCTTC,CASSPGTGSEGYTF
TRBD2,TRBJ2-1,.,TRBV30,TGTGCCTGGGGGACTAGCGGGGGTTCTTATGAGCAGTTCTTC,CAWGTSGGSYEQFF
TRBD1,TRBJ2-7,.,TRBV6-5,TGTGCCAGCAGACCAGGACAGGCAGGGGAGCAGTACTTC,CASRPGQAGEQYF
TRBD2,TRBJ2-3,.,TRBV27,TGTGCCAGCAGCCTACTAGCGGGGGTTACAGATACGCAGTATTTT,CASSLLAGVTDTQYF
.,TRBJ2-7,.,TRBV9,TGTGCCAGCAGCGTAGCTTCAGGACGACCCTACGAGCAGTACTTC,CASSVASGRPYEQYF
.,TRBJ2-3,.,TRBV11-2,TGTGCCAGCAGCTTCCAGGGTGGAGGGGTAGATACGCAGTATTTT,CASSFQGGGVDTQYF
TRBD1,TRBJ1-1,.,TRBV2,TGTGCCAGCAGTGTGGGTCAGGGGGCGCGGACTGAAGCTTTCTTT,CASSVGQGARTEAFF
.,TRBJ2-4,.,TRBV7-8,TGTGCCAGCAGCTCCCAGGGGCTGGGAGCCAAAAACATTCAGTACTTC,CASSSQGLGAKNIQYF
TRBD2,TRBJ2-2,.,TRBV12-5,TGTGCTAGTGGTTCCCCTCGACTAGCGGGGACCGGGGAGCTGTTTTTT,CASGSPRLAGTGELFF
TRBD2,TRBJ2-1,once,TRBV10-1,TGCGCCAGCAGTGAGTCACGGGGGGGCTACAATGAGCAGTTCTTC,CASSESRGGYNEQFF
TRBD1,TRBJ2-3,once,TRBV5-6,TGTGCCAGCAGTTTGGAGGGGACAGGGATGGGCACAGATACGCAGTATTTT,CASSLEGTGMGTDTQYF
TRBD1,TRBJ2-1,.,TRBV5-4,TGTGCCAGCAGCCCGCCGGGACAGGGTAACAATGAGCAGTTCTTC,CASSPPGQGNNEQFF
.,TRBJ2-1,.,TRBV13,TGTGCCAGCAGCTCCCCGGGGAGCCAGAGCAATGAGCAGTTCTTC,CASSSPGSQSNEQFF
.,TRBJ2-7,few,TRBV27,TGTGCCAGCAGTTTTGGCCAAGGGGAGCAGTACTTC,CASSFGQGEQYF
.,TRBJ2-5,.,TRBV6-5,TGTGCCAGCAGTTACTCGGAGGGGGAGACCCAGTACTTC,CASSYSEGETQYF
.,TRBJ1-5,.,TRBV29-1,TGCAGCGTTGGCCTGAATAGCAATCGGCCCCAGCATTTT,CSVGLNSNRPQHF